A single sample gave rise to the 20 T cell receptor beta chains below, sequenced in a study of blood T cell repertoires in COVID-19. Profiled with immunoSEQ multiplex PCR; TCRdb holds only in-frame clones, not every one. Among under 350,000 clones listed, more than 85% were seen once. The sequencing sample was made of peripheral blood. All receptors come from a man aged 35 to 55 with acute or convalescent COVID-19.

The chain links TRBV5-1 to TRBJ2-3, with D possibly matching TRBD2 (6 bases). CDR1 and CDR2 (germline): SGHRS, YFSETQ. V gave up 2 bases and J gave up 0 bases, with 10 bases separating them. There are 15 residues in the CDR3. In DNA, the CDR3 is TGCGCCAGCAGCTTCGCGGGGTATAGCACAGATACGCAGTATTTT. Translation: CASSFAGYSTDTQYF.

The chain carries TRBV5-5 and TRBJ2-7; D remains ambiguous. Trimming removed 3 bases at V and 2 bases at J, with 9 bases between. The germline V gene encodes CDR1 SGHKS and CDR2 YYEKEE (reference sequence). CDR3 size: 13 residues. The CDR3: CASSYGFPYEQYF. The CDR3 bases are TGTGCCAGCAGCTACGGGTTTCCCTACGAGCAGTACTTC. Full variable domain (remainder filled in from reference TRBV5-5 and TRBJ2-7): DAGVTQSPTHLIKTRGQQVTLRCSPISGHKSVSWYQQVLGQGPQFIFQYYEKEERGRGNFPDRFSARQFPNYSSELNVNALLLGDSALYLCASSYGFPYEQYFGPGTRLTVT.

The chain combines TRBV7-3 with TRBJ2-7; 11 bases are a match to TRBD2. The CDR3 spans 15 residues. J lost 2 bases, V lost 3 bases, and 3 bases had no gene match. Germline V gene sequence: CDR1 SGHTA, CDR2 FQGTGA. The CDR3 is CASSFTSGGTYEQYF. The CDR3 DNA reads TGTGCCAGCAGCTTCACTAGCGGGGGTACCTACGAGCAGTACTTC. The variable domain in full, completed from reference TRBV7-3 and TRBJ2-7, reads GAGVSQTPSNKVTEKGKYVELRCDPISGHTALYWYRQSLGQGPEFLIYFQGTGAADDSGLPNDRFFAVRPEGSVSTLKIQRTERGDSAVYLCASSFTSGGTYEQYFGPGTRLTVT.

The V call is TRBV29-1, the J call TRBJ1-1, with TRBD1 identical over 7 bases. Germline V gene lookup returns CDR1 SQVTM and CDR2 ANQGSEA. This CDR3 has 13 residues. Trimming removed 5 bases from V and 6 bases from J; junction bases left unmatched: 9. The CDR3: CSVKTGEAAEAFF. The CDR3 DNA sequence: TGCAGCGTTAAAACAGGGGAGGCGGCTGAAGCTTTCTTT. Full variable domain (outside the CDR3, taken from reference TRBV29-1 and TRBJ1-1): SAVISQKPSRDICQRGTSLTIQCQVDSQVTMMFWYRQQPGQSLTLIATANQGSEATYESGFVIDKFPISRPNLTFSTLTVSNMSPEDSSIYLCSVKTGEAAEAFFGQGTRLTVV.

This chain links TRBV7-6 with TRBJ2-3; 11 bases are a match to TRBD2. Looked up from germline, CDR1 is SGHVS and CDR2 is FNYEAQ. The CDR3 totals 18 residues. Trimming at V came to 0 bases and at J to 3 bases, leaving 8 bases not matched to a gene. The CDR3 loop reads CASSLALAGGPGTDTQYF. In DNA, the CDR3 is TGTGCCAGCAGCTTAGCGCTAGCGGGGGGCCCGGGGACAGATACGCAGTATTTT.

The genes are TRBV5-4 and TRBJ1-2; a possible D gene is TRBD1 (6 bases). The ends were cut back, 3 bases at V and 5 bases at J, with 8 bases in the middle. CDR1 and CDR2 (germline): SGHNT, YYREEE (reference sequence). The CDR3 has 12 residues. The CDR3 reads CASSSGAYGYTF. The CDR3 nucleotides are TGTGCCAGCAGCTCAGGGGCGTATGGCTACACCTTC.

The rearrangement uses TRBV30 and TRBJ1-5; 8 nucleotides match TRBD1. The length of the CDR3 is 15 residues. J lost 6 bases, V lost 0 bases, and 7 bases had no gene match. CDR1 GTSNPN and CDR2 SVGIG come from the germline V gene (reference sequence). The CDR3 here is CAWSVQGGGSQPQHF. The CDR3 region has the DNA TGTGCCTGGAGTGTACAGGGGGGAGGGAGTCAGCCCCAGCATTTT.

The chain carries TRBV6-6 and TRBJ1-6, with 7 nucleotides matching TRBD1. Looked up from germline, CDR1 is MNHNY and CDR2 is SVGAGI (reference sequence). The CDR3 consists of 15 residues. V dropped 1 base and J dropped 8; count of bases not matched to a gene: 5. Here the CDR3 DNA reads TGTGCCAGCAGTTACTTACAGGGGTCAGATTCACCCCTCCACTTT. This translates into CASSYLQGSDSPLHF.

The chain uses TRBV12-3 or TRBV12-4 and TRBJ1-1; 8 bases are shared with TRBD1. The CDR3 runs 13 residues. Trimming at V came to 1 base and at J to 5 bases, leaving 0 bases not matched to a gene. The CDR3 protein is CASSLGTGTEAFF. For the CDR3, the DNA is TGTGCCAGCAGTTTAGGGACAGGGACTGAAGCTTTCTTT.

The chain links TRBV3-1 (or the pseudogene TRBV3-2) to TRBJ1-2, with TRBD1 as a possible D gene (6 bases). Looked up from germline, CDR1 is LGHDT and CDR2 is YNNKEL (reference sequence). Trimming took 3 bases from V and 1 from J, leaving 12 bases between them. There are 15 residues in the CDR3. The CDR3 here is CASSHSDSFNYGYTF. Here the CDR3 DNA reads TGTGCCAGCAGCCACTCGGACAGTTTTAACTATGGCTACACCTTC.

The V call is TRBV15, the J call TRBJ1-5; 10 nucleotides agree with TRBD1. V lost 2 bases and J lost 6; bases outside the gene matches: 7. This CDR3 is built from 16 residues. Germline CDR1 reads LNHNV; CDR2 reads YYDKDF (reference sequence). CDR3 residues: CATSRTDRGRGQPQHF. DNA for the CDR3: TGTGCCACCAGCAGAACTGACAGGGGGCGAGGTCAGCCCCAGCATTTT.

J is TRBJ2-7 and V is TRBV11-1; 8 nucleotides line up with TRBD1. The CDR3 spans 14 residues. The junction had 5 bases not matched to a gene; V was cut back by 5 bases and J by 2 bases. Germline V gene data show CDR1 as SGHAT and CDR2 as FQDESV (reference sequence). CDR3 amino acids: CASSHLGQAYEQYF. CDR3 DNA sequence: TGTGCCAGCAGCCACCTGGGACAGGCCTACGAGCAGTACTTC.

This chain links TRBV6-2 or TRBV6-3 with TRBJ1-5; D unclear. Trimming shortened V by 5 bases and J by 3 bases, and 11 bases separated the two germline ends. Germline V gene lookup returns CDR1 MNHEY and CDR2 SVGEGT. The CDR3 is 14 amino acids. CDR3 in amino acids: CASSPVHVNQPQHF. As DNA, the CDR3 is TGTGCCAGCAGTCCGGTCCACGTCAATCAGCCCCAGCATTTT.

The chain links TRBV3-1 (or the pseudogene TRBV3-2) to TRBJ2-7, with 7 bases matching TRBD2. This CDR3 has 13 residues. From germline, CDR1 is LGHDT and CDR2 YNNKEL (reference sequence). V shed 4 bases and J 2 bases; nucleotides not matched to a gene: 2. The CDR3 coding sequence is TGTGCCAGCAGCCTGGGAGGGACCTACGAGCAGTACTTC. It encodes CASSLGGTYEQYF.

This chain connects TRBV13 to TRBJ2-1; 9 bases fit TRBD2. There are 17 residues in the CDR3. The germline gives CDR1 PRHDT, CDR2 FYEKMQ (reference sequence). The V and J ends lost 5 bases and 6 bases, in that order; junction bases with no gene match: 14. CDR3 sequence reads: CASSPRRGGGASNEQFF. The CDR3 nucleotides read TGTGCCAGCAGCCCGAGAAGGGGCGGGGGGGCCTCCAATGAGCAGTTCTTC.

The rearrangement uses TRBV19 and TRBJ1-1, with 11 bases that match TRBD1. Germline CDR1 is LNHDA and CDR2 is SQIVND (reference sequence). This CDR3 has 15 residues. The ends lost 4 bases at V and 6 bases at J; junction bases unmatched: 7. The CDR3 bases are TGTGCCAGTAGTACGCCCGGACAGGGGGCCGCTGAAGCTTTCTTT. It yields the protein CASSTPGQGAAEAFF.

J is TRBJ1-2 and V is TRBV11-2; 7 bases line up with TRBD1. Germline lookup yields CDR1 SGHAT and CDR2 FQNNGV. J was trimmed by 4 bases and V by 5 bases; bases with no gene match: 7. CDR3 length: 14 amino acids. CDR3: CASSLPRGFYGYTF. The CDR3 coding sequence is TGTGCCAGCAGCCTCCCCAGGGGGTTCTATGGCTACACCTTC.

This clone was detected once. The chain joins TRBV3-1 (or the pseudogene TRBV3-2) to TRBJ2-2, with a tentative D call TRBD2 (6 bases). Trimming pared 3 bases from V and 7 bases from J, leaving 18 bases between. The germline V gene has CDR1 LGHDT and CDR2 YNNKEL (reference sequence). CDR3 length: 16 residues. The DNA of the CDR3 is TGTGCCAGCAGCCAGCGGGGCAACCCAGCCAACGGGGAGCTGTTTTTT. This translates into CASSQRGNPANGELFF.

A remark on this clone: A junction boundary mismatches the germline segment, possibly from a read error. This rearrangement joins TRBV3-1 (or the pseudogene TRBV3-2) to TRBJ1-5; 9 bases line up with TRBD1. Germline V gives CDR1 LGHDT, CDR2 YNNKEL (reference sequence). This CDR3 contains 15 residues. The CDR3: CAGSQGQGVNQPQHF. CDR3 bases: TGTGCCGGCAGCCAGGGACAGGGTGTAAATCAGCCCCAGCATTTT.

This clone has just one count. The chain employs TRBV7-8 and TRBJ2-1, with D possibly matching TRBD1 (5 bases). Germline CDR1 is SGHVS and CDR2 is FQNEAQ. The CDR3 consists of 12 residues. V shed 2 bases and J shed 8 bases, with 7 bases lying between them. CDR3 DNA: TGTGCCAGCAGCTTACAGGGCGATGAGCAGTTCTTC. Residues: CASSLQGDEQFF. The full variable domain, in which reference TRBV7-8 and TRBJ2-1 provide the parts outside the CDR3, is GAGVSQSPRYKVAKRGQDVALRCDPISGHVSLFWYQQALGQGPEFLTYFQNEAQLDKSGLPSDRFFAERPEGSVSTLKIQRTQQEDSAVYLCASSLQGDEQFFGPGTRLTVL.